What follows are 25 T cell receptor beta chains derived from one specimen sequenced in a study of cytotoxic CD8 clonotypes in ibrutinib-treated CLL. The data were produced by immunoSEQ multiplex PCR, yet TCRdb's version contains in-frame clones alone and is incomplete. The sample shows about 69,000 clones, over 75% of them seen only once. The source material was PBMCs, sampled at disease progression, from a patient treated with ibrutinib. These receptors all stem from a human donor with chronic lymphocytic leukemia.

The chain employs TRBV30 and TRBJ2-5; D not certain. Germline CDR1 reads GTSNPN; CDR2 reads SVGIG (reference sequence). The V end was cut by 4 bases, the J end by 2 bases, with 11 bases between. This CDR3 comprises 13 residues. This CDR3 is CAWIRPGQETQYF. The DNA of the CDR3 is TGTGCCTGGATCCGCCCCGGGCAAGAGACCCAGTACTTC. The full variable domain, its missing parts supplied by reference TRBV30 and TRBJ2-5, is SQTIHQWPATLVQPVGSPLSLECTVEGTSNPNLYWYRQAAGRGLQLLFYSVGIGQISSEVPQNLSASRPQDRQFILSSKKLLLSDSGFYLCAWIRPGQETQYFGPGTRLLVL.

The CDR3, as DNA: TGCGCCAGCAGCCTCACCGCTGTAGTTAACTATGGCTACACCTTC. Amino acid sequence: CASSLTAVVNYGYTF. The rearrangement uses TRBV4-1 and TRBJ1-2; D remains unclear. The V end was cut by 4 bases, the J end by 1 base, with 13 bases between. Germline V gene data show CDR1 as MGHRA and CDR2 as YSYEKL. CDR3 length: 15 residues.

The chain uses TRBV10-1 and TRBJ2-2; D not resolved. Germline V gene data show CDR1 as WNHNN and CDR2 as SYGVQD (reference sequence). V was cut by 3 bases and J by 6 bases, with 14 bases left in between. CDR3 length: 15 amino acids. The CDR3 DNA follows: TGCGCCAGCAGTGACAGTAGACAAAGGGCCGGGGAGCTGTTTTTT. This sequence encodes CASSDSRQRAGELFF.

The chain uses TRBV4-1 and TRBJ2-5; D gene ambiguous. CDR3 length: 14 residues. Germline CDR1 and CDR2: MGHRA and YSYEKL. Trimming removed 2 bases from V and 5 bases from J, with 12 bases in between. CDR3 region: CASSQTGLGETQYF. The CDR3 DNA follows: TGCGCCAGCAGCCAAACGGGCCTGGGGGAGACCCAGTACTTC.

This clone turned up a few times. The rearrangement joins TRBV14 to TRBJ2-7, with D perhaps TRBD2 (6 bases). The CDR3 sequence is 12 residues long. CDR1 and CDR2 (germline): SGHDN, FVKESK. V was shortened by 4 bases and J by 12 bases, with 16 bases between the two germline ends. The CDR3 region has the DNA TGTGCCAGCAGCCTTATACCGGGAGTACTGTACTTC. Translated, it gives CASSLIPGVLYF.

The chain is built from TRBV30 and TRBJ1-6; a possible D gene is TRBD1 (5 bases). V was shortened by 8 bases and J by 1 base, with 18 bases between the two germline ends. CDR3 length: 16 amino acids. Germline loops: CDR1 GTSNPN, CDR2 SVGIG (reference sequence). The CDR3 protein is CARKTSGFSYNSPLHF. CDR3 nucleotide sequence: TGTGCCCGCAAGACTTCAGGGTTTTCCTATAATTCACCCCTCCACTTT.

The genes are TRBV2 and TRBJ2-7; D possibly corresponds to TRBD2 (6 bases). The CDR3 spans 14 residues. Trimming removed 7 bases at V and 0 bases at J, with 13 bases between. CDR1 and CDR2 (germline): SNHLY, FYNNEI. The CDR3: CASIGTAISYEQYF. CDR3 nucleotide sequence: TGTGCCAGCATTGGGACTGCCATCTCCTACGAGCAGTACTTC.

This chain's CDR3 is CASIGSETQYF. CDR3 DNA sequence: TGTGCCAGCATCGGCTCAGAGACCCAGTACTTC. V gene TRBV5-4 combines with J gene TRBJ2-5; D is ambiguous. The V end was cut by 6 bases, the J end by 4 bases, with 7 bases between. Per the germline V gene, CDR1 is SGHNT and CDR2 is YYREEE (reference sequence). The CDR3 totals 11 residues.

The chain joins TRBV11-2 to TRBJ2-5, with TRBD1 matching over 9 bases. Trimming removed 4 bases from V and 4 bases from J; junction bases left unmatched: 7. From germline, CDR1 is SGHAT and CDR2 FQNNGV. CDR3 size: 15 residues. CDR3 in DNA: TGTGCCAGCAGCTCATGGACAGGGGTCGGAGAGACCCAGTACTTC. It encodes CASSSWTGVGETQYF.

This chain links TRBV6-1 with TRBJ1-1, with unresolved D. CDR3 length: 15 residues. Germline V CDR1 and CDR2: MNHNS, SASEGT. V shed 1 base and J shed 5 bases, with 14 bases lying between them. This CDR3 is CASSEVVEWGTEAFF. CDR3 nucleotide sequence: TGTGCCAGCAGTGAAGTTGTGGAATGGGGTACTGAAGCTTTCTTT.

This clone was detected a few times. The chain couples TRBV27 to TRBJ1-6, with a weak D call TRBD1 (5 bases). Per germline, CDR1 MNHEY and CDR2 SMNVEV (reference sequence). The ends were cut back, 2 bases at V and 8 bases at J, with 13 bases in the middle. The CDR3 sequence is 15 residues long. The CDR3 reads CASSLGVMGDSPLHF. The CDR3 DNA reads TGTGCCAGCAGTTTAGGAGTCATGGGGGATTCACCCCTCCACTTT.

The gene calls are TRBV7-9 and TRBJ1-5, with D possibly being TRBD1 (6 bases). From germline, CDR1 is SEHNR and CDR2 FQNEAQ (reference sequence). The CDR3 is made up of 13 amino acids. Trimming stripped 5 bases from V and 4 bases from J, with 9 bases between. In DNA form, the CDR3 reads TGTGCCAGCAGCCCAACAGGGAATCAGCCCCAGCATTTT. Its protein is CASSPTGNQPQHF.

CDR3 nucleotide sequence: TGCGCCAGCAGCTTGGTAAGGGGCGGCCAAGAGACCCAGTACTTC. As protein: CASSLVRGGQETQYF. The chain couples TRBV5-1 to TRBJ2-5, with D perhaps matching TRBD1 (5 bases). CDR3 length: 15 residues. V lost 0 bases to trimming and J lost 1 base, with 10 bases between them. From germline, CDR1 is SGHRS and CDR2 YFSETQ. Full variable domain (outside the CDR3, taken from reference TRBV5-1 and TRBJ2-5): KAGVTQTPRYLIKTRGQQVTLSCSPISGHRSVSWYQQTPGQGLQFLFEYFSETQRNKGNFPGRFSGRQFSNSRSEMNVSTLELGDSALYLCASSLVRGGQETQYFGPGTRLLVL.

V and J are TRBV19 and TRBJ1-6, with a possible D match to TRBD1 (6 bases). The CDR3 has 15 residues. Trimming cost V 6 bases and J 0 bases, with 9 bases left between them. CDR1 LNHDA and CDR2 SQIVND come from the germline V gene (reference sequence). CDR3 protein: CASRQGSSYNSPLHF. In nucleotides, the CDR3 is TGTGCCAGTAGACAGGGTAGCTCCTATAATTCACCCCTCCACTTT.

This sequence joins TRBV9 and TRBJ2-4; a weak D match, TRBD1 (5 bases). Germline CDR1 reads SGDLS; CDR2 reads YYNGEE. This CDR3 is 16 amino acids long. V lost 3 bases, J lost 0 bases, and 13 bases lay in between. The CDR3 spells CASSDKGLGAKNIQYF. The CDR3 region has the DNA TGTGCCAGCAGCGACAAGGGGTTGGGAGCCAAAAACATTCAGTACTTC.

As DNA, the CDR3 is TGTGCTCCAGGGGGTCAGTTGAACACTGAAGCTTTCTTT. It is translated as CAPGGQLNTEAFF. The chain employs TRBV6-1 and TRBJ1-1, with 7 bases that match TRBD1. The CDR3 spans 13 residues. Germline V gene sequence: CDR1 MNHNS, CDR2 SASEGT.

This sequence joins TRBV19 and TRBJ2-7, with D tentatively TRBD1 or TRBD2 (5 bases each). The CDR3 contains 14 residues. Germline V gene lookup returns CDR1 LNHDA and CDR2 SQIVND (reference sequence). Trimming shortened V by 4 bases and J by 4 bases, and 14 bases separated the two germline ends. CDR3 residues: CASSSPGTWYEQYF. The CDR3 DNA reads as TGTGCCAGTAGTAGCCCCGGGACGTGGTACGAGCAGTACTTC.

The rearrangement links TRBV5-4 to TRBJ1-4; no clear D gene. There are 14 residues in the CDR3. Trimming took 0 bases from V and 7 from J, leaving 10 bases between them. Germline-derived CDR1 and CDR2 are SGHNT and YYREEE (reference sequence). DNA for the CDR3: TGTGCCAGCAGCTTGGATCTACAGAGTGAAAAACTGTTTTTT. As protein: CASSLDLQSEKLFF.

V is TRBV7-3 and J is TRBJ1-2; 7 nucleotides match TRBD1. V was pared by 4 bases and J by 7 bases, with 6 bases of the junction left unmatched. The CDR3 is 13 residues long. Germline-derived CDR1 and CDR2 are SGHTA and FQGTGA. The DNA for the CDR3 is TGTGCCAGCAGCTCTCAGGGGGTGGGTGGCTACACCTTC. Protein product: CASSSQGVGGYTF.

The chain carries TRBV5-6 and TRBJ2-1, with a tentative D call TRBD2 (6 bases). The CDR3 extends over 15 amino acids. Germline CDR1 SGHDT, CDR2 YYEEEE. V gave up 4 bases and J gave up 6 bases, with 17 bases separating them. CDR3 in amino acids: CASSLARDFSNEQFF. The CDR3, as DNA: TGTGCCAGCAGCCTGGCCCGGGACTTTTCCAATGAGCAGTTCTTC.

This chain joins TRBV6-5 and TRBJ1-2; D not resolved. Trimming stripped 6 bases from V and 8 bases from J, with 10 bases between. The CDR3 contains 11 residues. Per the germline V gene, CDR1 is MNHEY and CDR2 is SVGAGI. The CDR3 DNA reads TGTGCCAGCAGGGCAGGTCACGGCTACACCTTC. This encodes CASRAGHGYTF.

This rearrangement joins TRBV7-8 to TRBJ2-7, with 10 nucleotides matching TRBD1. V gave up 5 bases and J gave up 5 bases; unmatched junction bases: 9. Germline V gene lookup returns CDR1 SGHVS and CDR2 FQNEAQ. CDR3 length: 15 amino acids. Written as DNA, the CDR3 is TGTGCCAGCAGCAAATACCGGGACAGGGGCCACGAGCAGTACTTC. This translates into CASSKYRDRGHEQYF. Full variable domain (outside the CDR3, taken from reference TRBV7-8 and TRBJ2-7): GAGVSQSPRYKVAKRGQDVALRCDPISGHVSLFWYQQALGQGPEFLTYFQNEAQLDKSGLPSDRFFAERPEGSVSTLKIQRTQQEDSAVYLCASSKYRDRGHEQYFGPGTRLTVT.

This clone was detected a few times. Here the CDR3 reads CASSLTRDHEQYF. The CDR3 DNA reads TGTGCCAGCAGCTTAACTCGGGACCACGAGCAGTACTTC. The chain has TRBV11-3 and TRBJ2-7; D possibly uses TRBD1 or TRBD2 (5 bases each). The germline gives CDR1 SGHNT, CDR2 YENEEA. CDR3 size: 13 residues. The V end was cut by 2 bases, the J end by 5 bases, with 10 bases between.

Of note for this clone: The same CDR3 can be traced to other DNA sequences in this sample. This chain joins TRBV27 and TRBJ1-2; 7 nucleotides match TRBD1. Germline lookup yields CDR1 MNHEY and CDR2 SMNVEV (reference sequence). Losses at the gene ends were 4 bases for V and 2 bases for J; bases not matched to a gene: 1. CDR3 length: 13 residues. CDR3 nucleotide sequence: TGTGCCAGCAGTTCGACAGGGAACTATGGCTACACCTTC. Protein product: CASSSTGNYGYTF.

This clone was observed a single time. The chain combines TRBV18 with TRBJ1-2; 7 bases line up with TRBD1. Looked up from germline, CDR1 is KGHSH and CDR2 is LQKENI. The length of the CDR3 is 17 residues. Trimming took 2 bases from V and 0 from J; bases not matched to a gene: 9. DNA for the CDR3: TGTGCCAGCTCACCATTCGGACAGGCCTTAACTAACTATGGCTACACCTTC. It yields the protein CASSPFGQALTNYGYTF.